This T cell receptor beta chain was recovered during a study of blood T cell repertoires in COVID-19. About the study: Donors in the United States, Italy and Spain gave samples during acute or convalescent COVID-19.

The ends lost 5 bases at V and 4 bases at J; junction bases unmatched: 12. The V gene's germline CDR1 is LNHDA and CDR2 SQIVND (reference sequence). CDR3 length equals 16 residues. Participants spanned ages about 18 to 100 years and resided in some 22 US areas. Cohorts were determined from participant-reported clinical history. Profiled with immunoSEQ multiplex PCR; TCRdb holds only in-frame clones, not every one. The sample includes around 340,000 clones, approximately 91% seen only once; the top ten take approximately 1%. This clone was counted a few times. Sequencing was done on a sample of PBMCs or T cells enriched from blood (not recorded which). The chain employs TRBV19 and TRBJ1-1; 8 positions match TRBD1. The receptor was derived from a woman in her 30s who had been exposed to COVID-19. This CDR3 is CASSVRTGMSGTEAFF. The CDR3 nucleotides read TGTGCCAGTAGTGTCAGGACAGGGATGTCGGGCACTGAAGCTTTCTTT.